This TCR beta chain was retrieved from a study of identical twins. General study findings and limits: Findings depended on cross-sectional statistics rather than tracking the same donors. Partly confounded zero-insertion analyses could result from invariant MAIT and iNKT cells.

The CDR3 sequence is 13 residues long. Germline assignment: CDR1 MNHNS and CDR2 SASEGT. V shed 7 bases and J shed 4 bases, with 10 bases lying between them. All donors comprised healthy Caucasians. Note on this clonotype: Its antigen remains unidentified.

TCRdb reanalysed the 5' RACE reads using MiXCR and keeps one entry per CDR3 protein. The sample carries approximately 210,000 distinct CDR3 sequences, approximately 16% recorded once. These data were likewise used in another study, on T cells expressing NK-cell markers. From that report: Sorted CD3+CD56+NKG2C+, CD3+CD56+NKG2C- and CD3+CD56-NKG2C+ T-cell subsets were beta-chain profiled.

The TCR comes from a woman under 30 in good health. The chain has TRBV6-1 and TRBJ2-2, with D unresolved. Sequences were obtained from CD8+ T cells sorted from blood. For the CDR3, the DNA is TGTGCCAGCACAGCTGCGACCACCGGGGAGCTGTTTTTT. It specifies CASTAATTGELFF.